Below, one TCR beta chain is given with its context. The record originates from a study of blood T cell repertoires in COVID-19. There are 13 residues in the CDR3. CDR1 and CDR2 (germline): GTSNPN, SVGIG (reference sequence). Trimming left V 6 bases short and J 8 bases short, with 16 bases between. Sequenced by immunoSEQ multiplex PCR; TCRdb stores in-frame clones only, minus some. Of hundreds of thousands of clones detected, approximately 85% appear once; the ten largest clones hold around 1%. J is TRBJ1-4 and V is TRBV30; tentative D call: TRBD1 (6 bases). This clonotype was sampled from a woman in her twenties or thirties who had recovered from COVID-19. The material sequenced was PBMCs or T cells enriched from blood (not recorded which). The CDR3 loop is CACHTQGNEKLFF. The CDR3 DNA reads as TGTGCCTGCCATACGCAGGGGAACGAAAAACTGTTTTTT.